These T cell receptor beta chains were read from a single sample in a study of type 1 and type 2 diabetes patients. MiXCR, run by TCRdb on the multiplex PCR reads, gives a single entry per CDR3 protein. This sample has fewer than 350,000 distinct CDR3 sequences; approximately 45% occur once, and the top ten carry around 15%. Sequencing was done on a sample of peripheral blood mononuclear cells (PBMCs). The receptor source for this set is a man younger than 35 with type 2 diabetes. Both conserved end residues are part of each CDR3. Fields, in order: CDR3 length, clone size, D gene, V gene, J gene, CDR3 protein, CDR3 DNA. The D gene is left open where the match is weak. Expanded clones are given a class, and other clones once, few, many or no size at all.

13	few	.	TRBV20-1	TRBJ2-7	CSARLGGSYEQYF	TGCAGTGCTAGGTTAGGGGGCTCCTACGAGCAGTACTTC
14	few	TRBD1	TRBV30	TRBJ2-7	CAWSQPTGGWEQYF	TGTGCCTGGAGCCAACCTACAGGGGGCTGGGAGCAGTACTTC
14	.	.	TRBV30	TRBJ2-3	CACLSGTVTDTQYF	TGTGCCTGTTTAAGCGGAACCGTTACAGATACGCAGTATTTT
14	.	TRBD1	TRBV5-1	TRBJ1-1	CASRRWDSNTEAFF	TGCGCCAGCAGGAGGTGGGACAGTAACACTGAAGCTTTCTTT
15	.	TRBD2	TRBV4-2	TRBJ2-7	CASSQVPGGGHEQYF	TGTGCCAGCAGCCAAGTCCCGGGGGGGGGTCACGAGCAGTACTTC
12	few	.	TRBV27	TRBJ1-6	CASGTGGSPLHF	TGTGCCAGCGGAACCGGCGGCTCACCCCTCCACTTT
13	many	.	TRBV2	TRBJ2-7	CASSELSSYEQYF	TGTGCCAGCAGTGAATTATCCTCCTACGAGCAGTACTTC
14	many	.	TRBV10-3	TRBJ1-1	CAISEPGQNTEAFF	TGTGCCATCAGTGAGCCCGGACAGAACACTGAAGCTTTCTTT
16	.	TRBD1	TRBV18	TRBJ2-2	CASSPTQGVNTGELFF	TGTGCCAGCTCACCAACACAGGGGGTGAACACCGGGGAGCTGTTTTTT
16	.	.	TRBV19	TRBJ1-2	CASSPPTGRISKGYTF	TGTGCCAGTAGTCCCCCGACAGGCCGGATTTCTAAGGGCTACACCTTC
15	.	TRBD1	TRBV11-2	TRBJ1-6	CASRGTGVNNSPLHF	TGTGCCAGCAGGGGGACAGGAGTCAATAATTCACCCCTCCACTTT
15	.	.	TRBV28	TRBJ1-2	CASSRTQAPNYGYTF	TGTGCCAGCAGTCGCACTCAAGCCCCTAACTATGGCTACACCTTC
15	.	.	TRBV4-2	TRBJ2-5	CASSQEGGRGGTQYF	TGTGCCAGCAGCCAAGAGGGTGGCAGAGGGGGAACCCAGTACTTC
13	few	.	TRBV20-1	TRBJ2-7	CSARGQDFYEQYF	TGCAGTGCTAGGGGGCAGGATTTCTACGAGCAGTACTTC
13	.	.	TRBV5-8	TRBJ2-7	CASSLGTVYEQYF	TGTGCCAGCAGCTTGGGGACCGTTTACGAGCAGTACTTC
12	once	.	TRBV7-2	TRBJ1-5	CASSSYLGAQHF	TGTGCCAGCAGCTCATATCTAGGGGCCCAGCATTTT
13	few	.	TRBV10-2	TRBJ2-5	CASGRYRSETQYF	TGCGCCAGCGGTAGATACAGGTCAGAGACCCAGTACTTC
14	few	.	TRBV19	TRBJ1-1	CASSTRTVNTEAFF	TGTGCCAGTAGTACGCGGACAGTCAACACTGAAGCTTTCTTT
12	few	TRBD1	TRBV6-5	TRBJ2-5	CASIDRAETQYF	TGTGCCAGCATAGACAGGGCGGAGACCCAGTACTTC
13	.	.	TRBV14	TRBJ1-1	CASGGSMNTEAFF	TGTGCCAGCGGCGGATCCATGAACACTGAAGCTTTCTTT
16	.	.	TRBV7-8	TRBJ1-2	CASSLTFRTRDYGYTF	TGTGCCAGCAGCTTAACCTTTCGTACCAGGGACTATGGCTACACCTTC
14	few	.	TRBV6-2/TRBV6-3	TRBJ2-7	CASSYSQASAEQYF	TGTGCCAGCAGTTATTCCCAGGCGTCGGCCGAGCAGTACTTC
14	.	.	TRBV2	TRBJ2-1	CASGEPPPYNEQFF	TGTGCCAGCGGCGAGCCGCCTCCCTACAATGAGCAGTTCTTC
15	few	TRBD2	TRBV19	TRBJ2-1	CASSASGFPYNEQFF	TGTGCCAGTAGTGCTAGCGGGTTCCCCTACAATGAGCAGTTCTTC
18	few	TRBD2	TRBV19	TRBJ2-2	CASRRASGGLANTGELFF	TGTGCCAGTAGACGGGCTAGCGGGGGGCTCGCGAACACCGGGGAGCTGTTTTTT
15	.	TRBD2	TRBV6-5	TRBJ2-7	CASRPSGRNSYEQYF	TGTGCCAGCAGACCTAGCGGGAGGAACAGCTACGAGCAGTACTTC
17	.	TRBD2	TRBV7-7	TRBJ2-3	CASSARGGAGWTDTQYF	TGTGCTAGCAGTGCTCGGGGGGGCGCCGGTTGGACAGATACGCAGTATTTT
14	many	.	TRBV25-1	TRBJ2-7	CASSGRDGSYEQYF	TGTGCCAGCAGTGGTCGGGACGGCTCCTACGAGCAGTACTTC
13	.	.	TRBV10-3	TRBJ2-3	CAISAGDTDTQYF	TGTGCCATCAGTGCGGGGGACACAGATACGCAGTATTTT
15	.	.	TRBV4-1	TRBJ1-2	CASSQGPEKNYGYTF	TGCGCCAGCAGCCAAGGTCCTGAGAAAAACTATGGCTACACCTTC
14	.	TRBD1	TRBV6-6	TRBJ2-2	CASRATGATGELFF	TGTGCCAGCAGGGCGACAGGGGCGACCGGGGAGCTGTTTTTT
15	few	TRBD1	TRBV12-3/TRBV12-4	TRBJ1-1	CASSPLQITGDPAFF	TGTGCCAGCAGCCCCTTACAAATCACAGGGGATCCGGCTTTCTTT
15	.	.	TRBV19	TRBJ2-2	CASSNRGGNTGELFF	TGTGCCAGTAGTAATCGAGGCGGTAACACCGGGGAGCTGTTTTTC
11	.	.	TRBV29-1	TRBJ2-1	CSAATTGEQFF	TGCAGCGCGGCAACGACGGGTGAGCAGTTCTTC
13	few	.	TRBV7-2	TRBJ1-2	CASSLVLDYGYTF	TGTGCCAGCAGCTTAGTTCTGGACTATGGCTACACCTTC
15	.	TRBD2	TRBV27	TRBJ2-7	CASSLTGLAGSEQYF	TGTGCCAGCAGTTTAACGGGATTAGCGGGAAGCGAGCAGTACTTC
17	.	TRBD2	TRBV7-8	TRBJ2-5	CASSSLVGGGAVETQYF	TGTGCCAGCAGCTCACTGGTGGGCGGGGGGGCCGTGGAGACCCAGTACTTC
15	.	.	TRBV6-2/TRBV6-3	TRBJ1-4	CASRSYGDTNEKLFF	TGTGCCAGCAGGTCGTATGGAGATACGAATGAAAAACTGTTTTTT
11	.	.	TRBV30	TRBJ1-1	CATRRGTEAFF	TGTGCCACGAGGCGGGGCACTGAAGCTTTCTTT
16	many	.	TRBV10-1	TRBJ2-2	CASSVGPLDHTGELFF	TGCGCCAGCAGTGTGGGACCCCTTGATCATACCGGGGAGCTGTTTTTT
14	.	.	TRBV30	TRBJ2-3	CAWSVGGVTDTQYF	TGTGCCTGGAGTGTCGGGGGAGTCACAGATACGCAGTATTTT
14	.	.	TRBV11-2	TRBJ1-2	CASSSDLGYYGYTF	TGTGCCAGCAGCTCCGATCTAGGGTACTATGGTTACACCTTC
14	.	.	TRBV27	TRBJ1-6	CASTMGGVHSPLHF	TGTGCCAGCACCATGGGAGGGGTGCATTCACCCCTCCACTTT
14	.	TRBD1	TRBV28	TRBJ1-1	CASSRWTGNTEAFF	TGTGCCAGCAGTCGATGGACAGGGAACACTGAAGCTTTCTTT